Sequencing of this T cell receptor (beta chain) was carried out in a study of blood T cell repertoires in COVID-19. The count of this clone is one. Only in-frame clones appear in the TCRdb table, and some are missing; sequencing was by immunoSEQ multiplex PCR. The sample records some 140,000 clones, 75% to 85% being singletons. CDR1 and CDR2 (germline): SGHRS, YFSETQ. The CDR3 has 16 residues. V gave up 4 bases and J gave up 0 bases; unmatched junction bases: 7. The genes are TRBV5-1 and TRBJ1-3; TRBD1 agrees at 7 bases. The clonotype originates from a woman in her sixties or seventies with COVID-19, enrolled during active disease. The specimen was peripheral blood. In DNA form, the CDR3 reads TGCGCCAGCAGCAACCCGGGACAGAGCTCTGGAAACACCATATATTTT. Translation: CASSNPGQSSGNTIYF.